The 10 T cell receptor beta chains in this list originate from one sample, sequenced in a study of Graves' ophthalmopathy and Graves' hyperthyroidism. The authors amplified TCR beta CDR3 regions from RNA transcripts. First-round RT-PCR with HTBI primers preceded a second-round multiplex PCR. Via MiXCR, TCRdb re-called the multiplex PCR reads, giving one row per CDR3 protein. The sample includes hundreds of thousands of distinct CDR3 sequences, over 40% of them seen just once. Sequencing input: peripheral blood. These receptors were taken from an adult man with Graves' ophthalmopathy.

This clonotype appeared once. The J gene is TRBJ2-5, the V gene TRBV29-1; perhaps TRBD2 as D (7 bases). The CDR3 sequence is 13 residues long. The ends were cut back, 6 bases at V and 4 bases at J, with 15 bases in the middle. Germline values: CDR1 SQVTM, CDR2 ANQGSEA. The CDR3 DNA sequence: TGCAGCGTAGGAGGGGGGGCGGGAGAGACCCAGTACTTC. Translation gives CSVGGGAGETQYF.

The rearrangement uses TRBV29-1 and TRBJ1-2; 12 bases line up with TRBD1. Per germline, CDR1 SQVTM and CDR2 ANQGSEA. There are 14 residues in the CDR3. V lost 8 bases and J lost 6; bases outside the gene matches: 10. CDR3 bases: TGCAGCCAAGTGGGGACAGGGGGCGCGGATGGCTACACCTTC. Residues: CSQVGTGGADGYTF.

In its sample, this clonotype was seen many times. This chain's CDR3 is CASSQDGRNTEAFF. CDR3 DNA sequence: TGCGCCAGCAGCCAAGACGGGAGGAACACTGAAGCTTTCTTT. The genes are TRBV4-1 and TRBJ1-1; D is unclear. The CDR3 loop spans 14 amino acids. From germline, CDR1 is MGHRA and CDR2 YSYEKL. Trimming left V 0 bases short and J 1 base short, with 6 bases between.

The chain links TRBV7-2 to TRBJ2-3; D assignment may be TRBD1 or TRBD2 (6 bases each). In germline, CDR1 is SGHTA, CDR2 FQGNSA. The CDR3 has 16 amino acids. V was pared by 5 bases and J by 2 bases, with 17 bases between. The CDR3: CASSGTEGDFTDTQYF. The CDR3 DNA follows: TGTGCCAGCAGCGGTACGGAGGGGGATTTCACAGATACGCAGTATTTT.

This clonotype was counted a single time. The rearrangement uses TRBV29-1 and TRBJ1-1; the match to TRBD1 covers 10 bases. Per the germline V gene, CDR1 is SQVTM and CDR2 is ANQGSEA. The CDR3 totals 12 residues. The CDR3 sequence is CGGTGVNTEAFF. The CDR3 DNA reads as TGCGGGGGGACAGGGGTGAACACTGAAGCTTTCTTT. The full variable domain, rest sourced from reference TRBV29-1 and TRBJ1-1, is SAVISQKPSRDICQRGTSLTIQCQVDSQVTMMFWYRQQPGQSLTLIATANQGSEATYESGFVIDKFPISRPNLTFSTLTVSNMSPEDSSIYLCGGTGVNTEAFFGQGTRLTVV.

The chain employs TRBV24-1 and TRBJ2-5; 7 positions agree with TRBD2. Trimming cost V 9 bases and J 5 bases; bases outside gene matches: 14. Germline assignment: CDR1 KGHDR and CDR2 SFDVKD. The CDR3 covers 15 residues. CDR3 region: CATGFTLGGLETQYF. In nucleotides, the CDR3 is TGTGCCACCGGGTTCACTCTGGGAGGGCTGGAGACCCAGTACTTC.

For this clonotype: A much larger clone lies a single base off, so this may be a read error. This sequence joins TRBV7-2 and TRBJ1-2, with D perhaps TRBD1 (5 bases). The CDR3 runs 15 residues. From germline, CDR1 is SGHTA and CDR2 FQGNSA. For the CDR3, the DNA is TGTGCCGGCAGCTTAGGGACCCAAATTAACTATGGCTACACCTTC. Protein sequence: CAGSLGTQINYGYTF.

The CDR3 DNA is TGTGCCAGCAGTTTAGAGGGACAGGGGACTTGGGACTATGGCTACACCTTC. It is translated as CASSLEGQGTWDYGYTF. The chain combines TRBV12-3 or TRBV12-4 with TRBJ1-2; TRBD1 matches 10 bases. The CDR3 is 17 residues long. The junction had 8 bases not matched to a gene; V was cut back by 1 base and J by 3 bases.

In its sample, this clonotype was seen many times. The chain couples TRBV7-9 to TRBJ1-6; a weak D match, TRBD1 (6 bases). V shed 3 bases and J shed 10 bases, with 16 bases lying between them. CDR3 length equals 15 residues. Germline values: CDR1 SEHNR, CDR2 FQNEAQ (reference sequence). The CDR3 bases are TGTGCCAGCAGCTTCGGAACAGGGTTTGGGTCACCCCTCCACTTT. Its protein is CASSFGTGFGSPLHF.

Worth noting for this clonotype: This may stem from a read error, because a much larger clone lies one nucleotide away. This sequence joins TRBV10-3 and TRBJ1-3; no reliable D call. The CDR3 is 16 residues long. Per the germline V gene, CDR1 is ENHRY and CDR2 is SYGVKD. The CDR3 nucleotides read TGTGCCATCAATGAGTCGATATACGATCTTGGAAACACCATATATTTT. As protein: CAINESIYDLGNTIYF.